Sequencing of this T cell receptor beta chain was carried out in a study of blood T cell repertoires in COVID-19. Study-level background: The United States, Italy and Spain supplied acute and convalescent COVID-19 samples. T cells, B-cell-depleted T cells, or PBMCs supplied cDNA or gDNA.

This clone was picked up one time. Original analysis: Amplification from reference gene primers served as the basis for estimated nucleated cell counts. Assay used: immunoSEQ multiplex PCR; TCRdb lists only in-frame clones, some missing. V and J calls plus clone size are reproduced from that table; the DNA served to infer D and trimming. The sample carries tens of thousands of clones, 77% recorded once. There are 14 residues in the CDR3. Germline-derived CDR1 and CDR2 are MNHEY and SMNVEV (reference sequence). Trimming left V 3 bases short and J 0 bases short, with 9 bases between. The source of this sequence is a human donor with active or convalescent COVID-19. The donor label of this sample is uncertain. The V gene is TRBV27, the J gene TRBJ2-7, with a weak D call TRBD1 (5 bases). Sequenced: peripheral blood. CDR3 DNA sequence: TGTGCCAGCAGTTTCCTCAGGGACTCCTACGAGCAGTACTTC. Translating gives CASSFLRDSYEQYF.